Given below is one T cell receptor (beta chain) in context. What it recognizes is unknown. The data are from a study of CD8+CD57+ T cells in acquired aplastic anemia. Turning to the study itself: The DNA of sorted CD4+ and CD8+ cells averaged 3.2 ug. General observations from the study: Patients shared some 29 CD8+ CDR3 sequences with controls. Simpson's diversity of CD8+ cells was not significantly different in patients compared with controls.

V was cut by 0 bases and J by 0 bases, with 9 bases left in between. CDR3 length: 15 residues. From germline, CDR1 is ENHRY and CDR2 SYGVKD. CD8+CD57+ cell expansion, shown by flow cytometry, had occurred in the patients selected for sequencing. As a group, the patients uniformly had severe acquired aplastic anemia. Genomic DNA, serving as template, underwent TCR beta VDJ and CDR3 profiling. TCRdb reprocessed the reads via MiXCR and lists one record per CDR3 protein. The table includes over 150,000 distinct CDR3 sequences, roughly 65% detected once. This TCR derives from a human donor with aplastic anemia. Sequenced input: sorted CD4+, CD8+, or CD8+CD57+ T cells (not recorded which) from PBMCs. This chain links TRBV10-3 with TRBJ2-7, with D possibly matching TRBD2 (5 bases). The CDR3 DNA sequence: TGTGCCATCAGTGAGTCGGATCGGGGCTCCTACGAGCAGTACGTC. It specifies CAISESDRGSYEQYV.